This TCR beta chain derives from a study of T cell repertoires in cytomegalovirus infection. The trim removed 5 bases at V and 5 bases at J, leaving 13 bases unmatched. CDR3 length equals 16 residues. TCRdb reprocessed the reads with MiXCR, giving one entry per CDR3 protein. The sample has some 560,000 distinct CDR3 sequences; around two fifths are singletons. This clonotype was counted only a few times. Its antigen is not identified. The sample in question was cultured PBMCs, obtained from culture after CMV antigen stimulation. This chain joins TRBV12-3 or TRBV12-4 and TRBJ2-5; 8 nucleotides align to TRBD1. The TCR comes from a human donor in good health (CMV status not recorded). Some clones in this sample may be carry-over from other donors' samples. In DNA form, the CDR3 reads TGTGCCAGCAGTACAAGACAGGGGCCGGGTTGGGAGACCCAGTACTTC. Amino acids: CASSTRQGPGWETQYF.